Sequencing of this T cell receptor (beta chain) was carried out in a study of human T cells and chemical hapten exposure. About the research overall: All patients underwent weekly scalp dosing with diphenylcyclopropenone for the full roughly 23-week study. Patch tests put 0.01% DPC on the upper back, read at 6 days. Study-wide points: TCRs above 1 in 1000 frequency did not change with DPC sensitization.

This clonotype came up many times. Antigen unknown. TCRdb used MiXCR to reprocess the RACE reads, holding one entry per CDR3 protein. In the table there are about 30,000 distinct CDR3 sequences, nearly 6% of which are singletons. Germline assignment: CDR1 SNHLY and CDR2 FYNNEI. The CDR3 extends over 18 amino acids. Trimming at V came to 1 base and at J to 6 bases, leaving 14 bases not matched to a gene. Time point in this sample: patch test 3, about 24 weeks after DPC sensitization. Regarding treatment: therapeutic diphenylcyclopropenone sensitization with weekly scalp DPC. The authors' total RNA extraction used unfractionated whole blood.

This receptor was obtained from a man aged 25 to 40 with alopecia areata. Some clones in this sample may be carry-over from other donors' samples. This specimen was whole blood, taken in connection with sensitization to the hapten diphenylcyclopropenone (DPC). The gene calls are TRBV2 and TRBJ1-1, with 10 bases fitting TRBD1. CDR3 sequence: CASSEEGGRQGAGAEAFF. The CDR3 bases are TGTGCCAGCAGTGAAGAAGGAGGCCGACAGGGGGCCGGAGCTGAAGCTTTCTTT.